The T cell receptor (beta chain) under discussion was sequenced for a study of identical twins. Study observations and caveats: Reduced insertions were recorded for abundant cord blood beta clonotypes, with no such pattern in memory repertoires. These conclusions were based on statistical analysis (cross-sectional, not following the same donors). Model-predicted out-of-frame TCR alpha sharing fell below observed values in monozygotic twins.

MiXCR was run by TCRdb on the 5' RACE reads, yielding one entry per CDR3 protein. The sample lists approximately 260,000 distinct CDR3 sequences; about 8.5% were seen once. All donors were healthy, and all were Caucasian. Concerning this clonotype: Its matching antigen is unknown.

The CDR3 spans 13 residues. The V gene lost 3 bases and the J gene lost 6 bases, with 9 bases spanning the gap. Germline-derived CDR1 and CDR2 are SGHDN and FVKESK. The same data also contributed to another study, on yellow fever vaccine responses in identical twins.

The sequence came from a woman younger than 35 in good health. V is TRBV14 and J is TRBJ1-5; D call uncertain. Source material: CD8+ T cells sorted from blood. This CDR3 reads CASSHSQGQPQHF. The CDR3 DNA reads as TGTGCCAGCAGCCACAGTCAAGGTCAGCCCCAGCATTTT.